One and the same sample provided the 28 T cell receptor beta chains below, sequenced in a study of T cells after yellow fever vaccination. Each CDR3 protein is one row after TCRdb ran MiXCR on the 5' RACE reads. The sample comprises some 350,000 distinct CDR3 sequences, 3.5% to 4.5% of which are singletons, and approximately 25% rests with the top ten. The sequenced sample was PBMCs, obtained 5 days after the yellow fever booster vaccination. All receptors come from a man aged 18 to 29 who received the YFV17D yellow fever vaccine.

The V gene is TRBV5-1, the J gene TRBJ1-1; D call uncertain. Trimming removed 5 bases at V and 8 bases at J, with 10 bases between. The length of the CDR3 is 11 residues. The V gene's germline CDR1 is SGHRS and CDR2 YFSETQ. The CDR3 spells CASRASAEAFF. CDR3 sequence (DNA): TGCGCCAGCAGGGCTTCCGCGGAAGCTTTCTTT.

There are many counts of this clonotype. The CDR3 here is CSARTSGVGSPLHF. As DNA, the CDR3 is TGCAGTGCCAGAACCTCAGGAGTTGGTTCACCCCTCCACTTT. J is TRBJ1-6 and V is TRBV20-1; D remains ambiguous. Trimming took 6 bases from V and 9 from J, leaving 18 bases between them. The germline gives CDR1 DFQATT, CDR2 SNEGSKA (reference sequence). The CDR3 is made up of 14 amino acids.

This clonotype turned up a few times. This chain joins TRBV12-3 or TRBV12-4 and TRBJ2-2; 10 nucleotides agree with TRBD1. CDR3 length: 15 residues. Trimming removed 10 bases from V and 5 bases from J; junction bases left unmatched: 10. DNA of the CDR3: TGTGCCATCCAGGGAAGGGACAGGGGAACCGGGGAGCTGTTTTTT. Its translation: CAIQGRDRGTGELFF.

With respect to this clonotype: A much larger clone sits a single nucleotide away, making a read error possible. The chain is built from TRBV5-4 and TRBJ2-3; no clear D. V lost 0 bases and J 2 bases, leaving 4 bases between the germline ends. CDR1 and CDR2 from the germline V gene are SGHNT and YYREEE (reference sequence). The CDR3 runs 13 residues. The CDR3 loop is CASSLDFTDTQYF. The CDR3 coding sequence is TGTGCCAGCAGCTTGGACTTCACAGATACGCAGTATTTT.

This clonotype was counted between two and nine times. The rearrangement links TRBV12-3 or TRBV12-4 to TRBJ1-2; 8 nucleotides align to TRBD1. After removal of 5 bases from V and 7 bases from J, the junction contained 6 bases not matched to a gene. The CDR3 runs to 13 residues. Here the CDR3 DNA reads TGTGCCAGCAGTCTCAGGGGGCAGGGTGGCTACACCTTC. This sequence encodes CASSLRGQGGYTF.

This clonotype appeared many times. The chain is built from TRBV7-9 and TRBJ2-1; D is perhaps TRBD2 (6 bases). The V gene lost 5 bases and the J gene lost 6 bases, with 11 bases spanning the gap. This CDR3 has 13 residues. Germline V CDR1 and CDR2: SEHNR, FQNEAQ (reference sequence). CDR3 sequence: CASSRRAPNEQFF. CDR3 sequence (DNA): TGTGCCAGCAGCCGGAGGGCGCCCAATGAGCAGTTCTTC.

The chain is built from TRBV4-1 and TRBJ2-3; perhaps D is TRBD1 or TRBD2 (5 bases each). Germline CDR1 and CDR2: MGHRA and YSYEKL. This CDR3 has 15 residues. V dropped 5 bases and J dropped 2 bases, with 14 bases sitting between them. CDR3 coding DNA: TGCGCCAGCAGCGGGGGACGGACGTTCACAGATACGCAGTATTTT. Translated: CASSGGRTFTDTQYF.

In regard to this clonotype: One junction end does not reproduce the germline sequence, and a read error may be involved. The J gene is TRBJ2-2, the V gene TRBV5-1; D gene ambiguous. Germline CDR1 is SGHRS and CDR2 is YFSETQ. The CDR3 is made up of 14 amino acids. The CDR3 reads CTSSLDHFDGELFF. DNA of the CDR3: TGCACCAGCAGCTTGGACCACTTTGACGGGGAGCTGTTTTTT.

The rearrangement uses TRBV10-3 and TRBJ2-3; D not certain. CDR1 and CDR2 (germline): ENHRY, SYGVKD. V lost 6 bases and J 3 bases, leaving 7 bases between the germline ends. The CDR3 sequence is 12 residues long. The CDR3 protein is CAIRERTDTQYF. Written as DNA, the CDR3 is TGTGCCATCAGGGAAAGGACAGATACGCAGTATTTT.

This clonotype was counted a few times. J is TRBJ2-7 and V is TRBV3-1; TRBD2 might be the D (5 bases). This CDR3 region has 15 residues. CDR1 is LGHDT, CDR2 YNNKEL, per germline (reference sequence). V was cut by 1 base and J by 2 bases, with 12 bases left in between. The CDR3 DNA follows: TGTGCCAGCAGCCAAGGGACTTCGAGGACCTACGAGCAGTACGTC. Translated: CASSQGTSRTYEQYV.

The CDR3 is CASSNGETQYF. CDR3 bases: TGTGCCAGCTCGAACGGGGAGACCCAGTACTTC. This sequence joins TRBV6-2 or TRBV6-3 and TRBJ2-5, with no clear D. The CDR3 loop spans 11 amino acids. V lost 8 bases, J lost 5 bases, and 9 bases lay in between. The germline V gene has CDR1 MNHEY and CDR2 SVGEGT.

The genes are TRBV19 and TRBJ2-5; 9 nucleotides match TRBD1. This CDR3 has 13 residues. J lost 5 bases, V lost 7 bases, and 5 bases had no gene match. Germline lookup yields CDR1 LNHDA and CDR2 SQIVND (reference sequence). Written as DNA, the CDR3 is TGTGCCAGTAACAACAGGGGGCTTGAGACCCAGTACTTC. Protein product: CASNNRGLETQYF. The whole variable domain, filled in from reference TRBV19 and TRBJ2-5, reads DGGITQSPKYLFRKEGQNVTLSCEQNLNHDAMYWYRQDPGQGLRLIYYSQIVNDFQKGDIAEGYSVSREKKESFPLTVTSAQKNPTAFYLCASNNRGLETQYFGPGTRLLVL.

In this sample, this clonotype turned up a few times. The CDR3 DNA reads as TGTGCCAGCAGCCTACTCCTGGACATTCGCACAGATACGCAGTATTTT. Translating it yields CASSLLLDIRTDTQYF. The chain is built from TRBV7-2 and TRBJ2-3, with D tentatively TRBD1 (5 bases). This CDR3 has 16 residues. The germline gives CDR1 SGHTA, CDR2 FQGNSA. V was cut by 5 bases and J by 1 base, with 16 bases left in between.

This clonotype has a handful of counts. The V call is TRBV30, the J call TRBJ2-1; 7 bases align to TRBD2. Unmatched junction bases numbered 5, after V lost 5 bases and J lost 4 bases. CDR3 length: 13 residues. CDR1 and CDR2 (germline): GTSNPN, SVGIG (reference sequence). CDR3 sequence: CAWGRGVYNEQFF. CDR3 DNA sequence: TGTGCCTGGGGTCGGGGGGTATACAATGAGCAGTTCTTC.

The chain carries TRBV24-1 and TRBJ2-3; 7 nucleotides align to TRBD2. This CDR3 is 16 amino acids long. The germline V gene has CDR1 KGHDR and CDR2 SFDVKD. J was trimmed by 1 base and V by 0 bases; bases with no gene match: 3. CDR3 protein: CATSDLPSGGTDTQYF. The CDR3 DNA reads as TGTGCCACCAGTGATTTGCCCAGCGGGGGCACAGATACGCAGTATTTT.

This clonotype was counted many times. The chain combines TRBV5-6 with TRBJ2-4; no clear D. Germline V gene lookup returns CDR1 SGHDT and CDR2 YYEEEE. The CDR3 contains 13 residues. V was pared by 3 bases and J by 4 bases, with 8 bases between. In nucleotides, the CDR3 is TGTGCCAGCAGCTCCGGACCGAAAAACATTCAGTACTTC. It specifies CASSSGPKNIQYF.

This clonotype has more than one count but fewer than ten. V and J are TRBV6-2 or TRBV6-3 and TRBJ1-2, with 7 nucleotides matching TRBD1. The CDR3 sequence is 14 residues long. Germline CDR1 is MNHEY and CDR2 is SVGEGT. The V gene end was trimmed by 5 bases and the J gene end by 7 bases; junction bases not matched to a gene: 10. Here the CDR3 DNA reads TGTGCCAGCAGTCGCGACAGGGAGGTTGGTGGCTACACCTTC. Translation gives CASSRDREVGGYTF.

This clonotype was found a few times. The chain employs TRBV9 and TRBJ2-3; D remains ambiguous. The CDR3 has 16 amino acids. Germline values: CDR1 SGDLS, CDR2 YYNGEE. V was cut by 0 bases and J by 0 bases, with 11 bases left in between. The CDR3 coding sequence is TGTGCCAGCAGCGTAGCAGCGACACGAAGCACAGATACGCAGTATTTT. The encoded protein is CASSVAATRSTDTQYF.

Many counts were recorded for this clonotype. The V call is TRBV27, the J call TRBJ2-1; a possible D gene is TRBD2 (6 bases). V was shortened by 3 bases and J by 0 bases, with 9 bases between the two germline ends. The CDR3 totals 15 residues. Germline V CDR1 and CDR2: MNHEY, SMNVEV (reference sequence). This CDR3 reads CASSLEGFSYNEQFF. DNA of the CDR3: TGTGCCAGCAGTTTGGAGGGGTTCTCCTACAATGAGCAGTTCTTC.

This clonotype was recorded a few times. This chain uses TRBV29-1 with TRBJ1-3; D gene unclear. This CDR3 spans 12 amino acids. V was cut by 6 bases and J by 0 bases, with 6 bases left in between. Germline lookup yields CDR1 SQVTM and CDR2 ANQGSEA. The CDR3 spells CSVGDSGNTIYF. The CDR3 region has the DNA TGCAGCGTCGGTGACTCTGGAAACACCATATATTTT.

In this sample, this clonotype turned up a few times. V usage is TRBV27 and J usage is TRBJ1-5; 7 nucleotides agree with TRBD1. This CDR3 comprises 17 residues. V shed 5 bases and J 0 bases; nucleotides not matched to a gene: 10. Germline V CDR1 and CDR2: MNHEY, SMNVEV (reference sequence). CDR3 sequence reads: CASSAKGQWYSNQPQHF. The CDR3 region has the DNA TGTGCCAGCAGTGCGAAGGGACAGTGGTATAGCAATCAGCCCCAGCATTTT.

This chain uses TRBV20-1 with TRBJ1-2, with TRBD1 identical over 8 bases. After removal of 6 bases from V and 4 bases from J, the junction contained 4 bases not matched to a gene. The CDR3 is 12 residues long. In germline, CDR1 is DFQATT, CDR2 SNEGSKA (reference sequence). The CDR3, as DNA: TGCAGTGCCGAGGGACAGGTCTATGGCTACACCTTC. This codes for CSAEGQVYGYTF.

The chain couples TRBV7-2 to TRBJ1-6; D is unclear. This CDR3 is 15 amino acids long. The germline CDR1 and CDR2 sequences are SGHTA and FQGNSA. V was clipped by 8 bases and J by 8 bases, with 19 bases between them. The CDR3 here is CASSLGRASDSPLHF. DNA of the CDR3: TGTGCCAGCTCCTTAGGGAGGGCATCGGATTCACCCCTCCACTTT.

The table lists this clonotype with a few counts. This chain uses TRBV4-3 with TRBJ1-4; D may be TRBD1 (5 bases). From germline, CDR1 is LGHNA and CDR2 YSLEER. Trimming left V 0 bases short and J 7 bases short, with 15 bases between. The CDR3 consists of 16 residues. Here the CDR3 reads CASSQDRRGHGEKLFF. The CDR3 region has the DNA TGCGCCAGCAGCCAAGATAGGAGGGGTCACGGTGAAAAACTGTTTTTT.

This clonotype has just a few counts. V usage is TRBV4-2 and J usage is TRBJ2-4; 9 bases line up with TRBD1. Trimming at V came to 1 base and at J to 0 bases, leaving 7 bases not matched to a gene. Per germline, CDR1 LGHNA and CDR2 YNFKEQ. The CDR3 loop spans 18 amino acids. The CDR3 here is CASSQATGGFRAKNIQYF. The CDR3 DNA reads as TGTGCCAGCAGCCAAGCGACAGGGGGTTTTAGAGCCAAAAACATTCAGTACTTC.

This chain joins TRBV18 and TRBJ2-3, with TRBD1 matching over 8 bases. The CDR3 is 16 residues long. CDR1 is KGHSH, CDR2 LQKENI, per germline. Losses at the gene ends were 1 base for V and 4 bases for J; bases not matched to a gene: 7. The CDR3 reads CASSPRTGTVSDTQYF. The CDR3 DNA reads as TGTGCCAGCTCACCACGGACAGGGACGGTCTCAGATACGCAGTATTTT.

The CDR3 coding sequence is TGCGCCAGCAGCTCGACTCGGGGGGGCCAAGAGACCCAGTACTTC. Its protein product is CASSSTRGGQETQYF. The chain uses TRBV5-1 and TRBJ2-5, with TRBD2 identical over 8 bases. Germline CDR1 and CDR2: SGHRS and YFSETQ. The CDR3 is 15 amino acids. V was clipped by 3 bases and J by 1 base; unmatched bases: 5.

The DNA for the CDR3 is TGCGCCAGCAGCTTGGTTTCAGGTGGACGATTTGGCTACACCTTC. This gives the protein CASSLVSGGRFGYTF. The V call is TRBV5-1, the J call TRBJ1-2; D gene uncertain. The CDR3 covers 15 residues. Trimming took 0 bases from V and 7 from J, leaving 16 bases between them. Looked up from germline, CDR1 is SGHRS and CDR2 is YFSETQ.